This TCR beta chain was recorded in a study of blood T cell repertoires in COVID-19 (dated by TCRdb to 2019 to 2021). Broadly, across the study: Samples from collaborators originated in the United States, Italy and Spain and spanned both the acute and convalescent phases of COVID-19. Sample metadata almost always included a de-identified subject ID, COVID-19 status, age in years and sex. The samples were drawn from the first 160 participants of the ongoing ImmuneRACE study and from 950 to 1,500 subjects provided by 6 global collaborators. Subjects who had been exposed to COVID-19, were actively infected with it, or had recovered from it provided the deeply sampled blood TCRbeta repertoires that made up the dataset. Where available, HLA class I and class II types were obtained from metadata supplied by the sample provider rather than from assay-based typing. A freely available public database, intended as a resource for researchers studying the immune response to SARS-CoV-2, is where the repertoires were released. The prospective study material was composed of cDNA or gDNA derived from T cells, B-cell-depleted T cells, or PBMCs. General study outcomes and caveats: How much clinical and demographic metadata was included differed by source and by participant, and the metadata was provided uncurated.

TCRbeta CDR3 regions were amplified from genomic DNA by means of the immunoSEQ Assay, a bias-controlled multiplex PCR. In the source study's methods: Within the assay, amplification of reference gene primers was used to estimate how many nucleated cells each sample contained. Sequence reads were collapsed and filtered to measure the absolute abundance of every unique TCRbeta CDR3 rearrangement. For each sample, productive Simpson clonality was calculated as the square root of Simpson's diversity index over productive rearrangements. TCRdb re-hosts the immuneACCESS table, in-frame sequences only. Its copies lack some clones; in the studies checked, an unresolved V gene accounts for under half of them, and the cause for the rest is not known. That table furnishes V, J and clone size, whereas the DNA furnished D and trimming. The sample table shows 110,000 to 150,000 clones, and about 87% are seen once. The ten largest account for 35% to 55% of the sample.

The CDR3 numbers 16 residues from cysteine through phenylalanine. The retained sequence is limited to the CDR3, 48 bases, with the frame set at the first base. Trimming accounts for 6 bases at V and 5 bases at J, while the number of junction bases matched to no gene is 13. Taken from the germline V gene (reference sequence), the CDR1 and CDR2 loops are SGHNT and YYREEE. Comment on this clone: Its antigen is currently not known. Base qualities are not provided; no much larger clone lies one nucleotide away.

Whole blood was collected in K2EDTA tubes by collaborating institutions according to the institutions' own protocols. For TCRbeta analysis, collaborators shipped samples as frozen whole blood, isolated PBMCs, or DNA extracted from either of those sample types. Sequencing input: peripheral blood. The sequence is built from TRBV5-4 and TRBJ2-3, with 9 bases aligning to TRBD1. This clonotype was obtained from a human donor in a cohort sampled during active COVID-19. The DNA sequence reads TGTGCCAGCACCTCCAGTAGACAGGGGGTTGGAGATACGCAGTATTTT. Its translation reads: CASTSSRQGVGDTQYF.